Below, one T cell receptor beta chain is given with its context. Distinct nucleotide sequences in the sample also encode this CDR3. The source of the sample is a study of shared clonotypes between healthy human individuals. The protocol was immunoSEQ multiplex PCR, while the TCRdb copy is restricted to in-frame clones and leaves out a portion. The table has 850,000 to 1,200,000 clones, roughly 70% seen once. V dropped 4 bases and J dropped 1 base, with 8 bases sitting between them. CDR1 and CDR2 (germline): SGHRS, YFSETQ. This CDR3 is 13 amino acids long. Sequencing used memory CD4+ T cells sorted from blood. Subset meaning: CD45RA-negative fraction. The clonotype was recovered from a man between 18 and 29 years old in good health. The chain joins TRBV5-1 to TRBJ2-5; possibly TRBD2 for D (5 bases). The CDR3 bases are TGCGCCAGCAGCCCGGACTCCCAAGAGACCCAGTACTTC. Translation: CASSPDSQETQYF.